This T cell receptor beta chain was documented in a study of blood T cells in healthy people across ages. Russia was home to the donors, healthy Caucasian individuals aged roughly 6 to 90. Each sample used at least 6.5 million PBMCs. Study outcomes and limitations: Estimates of total diversity, which came from one million sequenced T cells, were considered to be underestimates. Unsorted PBMC input precluded a conclusive naive versus antigen-experienced comparison.

Points on this clonotype: Its antigen remains unknown.

CDR1 and CDR2 (germline): SNHLY, FYNNEI. CDR3 length equals 14 residues. Combining a sample-barcoded 5' primer with a J-beta primer mix, a second PCR ran for 7 to 11 cycles. Each CDR3 protein gets one entry after TCRdb re-called the 5' RACE reads with MiXCR. The sample gives around 1.5 million distinct CDR3 sequences, 55% to 75% of which show up once; about 6.3% is in the top ten. This clonotype was sampled from a man between 18 and 35 years old in good health. The J gene is TRBJ2-4, the V gene TRBV2; 7 nucleotides agree with TRBD2. The J call could be wrong; TRBJ2-7 is a better fit for the DNA end. Material: blood. This chain's CDR3 is CASTAGTRPYEQYF. The CDR3, as DNA: TGTGCCAGCACAGCGGGGACCCGACCCTACGAGCAGTACTTC.